The clone carrying this T cell receptor (beta chain) rates as medium-sized. Its cognate antigen is unknown. Single TCR cDNA molecules each had their own unique molecular identifier. TCRdb reprocessed the 5' RACE reads with MiXCR, giving one entry per CDR3 protein. Altogether about 4,400 distinct CDR3 sequences are present, about 8% being singletons, with the ten largest covering approximately 12%. The CDR3 has 16 residues. The V end was cut by 5 bases, the J end by 1 base, with 15 bases between. Per the germline V gene, CDR1 is MDHEN and CDR2 is SYDVKM. The data stem from a study of spatial heterogeneity in lung cancer. General study findings and limits: Intratumoral expanded alpha and beta TCR counts were found to track tumor mutation counts.

This sample's time point: sample taken at primary tumor resection. The input for sequencing was lung tumor tissue, taken at surgery. The chain joins TRBV28 to TRBJ1-5; D is unresolved. This sequence was found in a male donor with early-stage non-small cell lung cancer. In DNA, the CDR3 is TGTGCCAGCAGTCCACCCTCCCCGGGAAGCAATCAGCCCCAGCATTTT. Translation: CASSPPSPGSNQPQHF. The full variable domain, with the rest looked up from reference TRBV28 and TRBJ1-5, is DVKVTQSSRYLVKRTGEKVFLECVQDMDHENMFWYRQDPGLGLRLIYFSYDVKMKEKGDIPEGYSVSREKKERFSLILESASTNQTSMYLCASSPPSPGSNQPQHFGDGTRLSIL.